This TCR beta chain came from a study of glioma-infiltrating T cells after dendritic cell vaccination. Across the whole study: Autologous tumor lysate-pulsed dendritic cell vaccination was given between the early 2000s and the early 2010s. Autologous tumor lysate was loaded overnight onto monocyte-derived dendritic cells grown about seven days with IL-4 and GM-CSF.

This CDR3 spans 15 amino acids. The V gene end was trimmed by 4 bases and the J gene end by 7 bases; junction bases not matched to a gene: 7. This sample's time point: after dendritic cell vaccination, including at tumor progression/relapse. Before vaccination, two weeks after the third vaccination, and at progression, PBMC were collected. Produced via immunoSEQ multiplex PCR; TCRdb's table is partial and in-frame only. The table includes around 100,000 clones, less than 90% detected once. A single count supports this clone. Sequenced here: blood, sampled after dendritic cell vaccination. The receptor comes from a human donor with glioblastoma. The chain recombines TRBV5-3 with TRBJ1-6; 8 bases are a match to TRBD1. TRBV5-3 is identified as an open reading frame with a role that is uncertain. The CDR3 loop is CARSTRQGRNSPLHF. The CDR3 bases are TGTGCCAGAAGCACCCGACAGGGGAGGAATTCACCCCTCCACTTT.